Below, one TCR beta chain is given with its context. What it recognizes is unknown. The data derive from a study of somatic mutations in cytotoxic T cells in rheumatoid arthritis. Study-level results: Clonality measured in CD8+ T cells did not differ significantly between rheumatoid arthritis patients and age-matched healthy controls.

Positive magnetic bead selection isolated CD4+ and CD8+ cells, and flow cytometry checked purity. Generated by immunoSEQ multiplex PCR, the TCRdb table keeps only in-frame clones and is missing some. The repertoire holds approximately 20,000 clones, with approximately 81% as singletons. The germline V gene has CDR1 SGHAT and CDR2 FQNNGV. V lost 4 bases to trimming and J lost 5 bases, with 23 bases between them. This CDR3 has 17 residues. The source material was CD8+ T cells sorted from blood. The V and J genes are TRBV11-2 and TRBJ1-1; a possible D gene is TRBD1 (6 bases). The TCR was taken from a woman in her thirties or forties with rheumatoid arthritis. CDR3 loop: CASSSPTVQRGKTEAFF. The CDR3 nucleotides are TGTGCCAGCAGCTCCCCGACAGTGCAAAGGGGGAAGACTGAAGCTTTCTTT.